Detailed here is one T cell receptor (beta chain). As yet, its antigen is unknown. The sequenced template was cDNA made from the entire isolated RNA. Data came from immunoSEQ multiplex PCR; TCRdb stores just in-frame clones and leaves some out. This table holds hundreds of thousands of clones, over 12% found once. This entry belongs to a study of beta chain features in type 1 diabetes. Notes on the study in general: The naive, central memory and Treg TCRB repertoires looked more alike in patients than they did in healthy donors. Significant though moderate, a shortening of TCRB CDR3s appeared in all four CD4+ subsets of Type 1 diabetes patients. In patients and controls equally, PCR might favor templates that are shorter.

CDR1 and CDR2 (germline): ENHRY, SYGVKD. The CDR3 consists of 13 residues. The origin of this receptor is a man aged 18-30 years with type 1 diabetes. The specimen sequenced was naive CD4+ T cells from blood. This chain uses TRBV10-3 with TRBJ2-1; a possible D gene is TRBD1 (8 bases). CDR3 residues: CVGGTGSYNEQFF. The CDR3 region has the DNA TGTGTCGGGGGGACAGGCTCCTACAATGAGCAGTTCTTC.